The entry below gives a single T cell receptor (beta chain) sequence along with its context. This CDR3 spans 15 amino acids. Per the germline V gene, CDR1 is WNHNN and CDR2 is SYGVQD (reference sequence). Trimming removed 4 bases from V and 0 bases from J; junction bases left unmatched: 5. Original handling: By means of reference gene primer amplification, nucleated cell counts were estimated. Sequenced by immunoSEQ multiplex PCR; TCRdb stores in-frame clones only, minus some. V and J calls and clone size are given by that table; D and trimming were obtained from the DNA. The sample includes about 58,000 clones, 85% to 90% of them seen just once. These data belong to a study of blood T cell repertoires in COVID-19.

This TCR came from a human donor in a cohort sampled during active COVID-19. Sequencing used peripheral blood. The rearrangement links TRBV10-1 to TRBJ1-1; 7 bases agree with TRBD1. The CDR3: CASSGQGVVNTEAFF. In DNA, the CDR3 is TGCGCCAGCAGTGGCCAGGGGGTCGTGAACACTGAAGCTTTCTTT.